These 10 T cell receptor beta chains originate from one sample sequenced in a study of T-cell reconstitution after alpha-beta-depleted transplantation in children. For TCRbeta, the library was prepared with unique molecular identifiers. From the PCR reads, TCRdb called clonotypes with MiXCR, one entry per CDR3 protein. The data contain about 27,000 distinct CDR3 sequences, around 17% of them singletons. The sequencing used PBMCs, mostly from graft donor cells, collected 60 days after TCRalphabeta/CD19-depleted stem cell transplant. Source of these receptors: a male patient between 2 and 10 years old who had a stem cell transplant for acute lymphoblastic leukemia, so the T cells may come from the graft donor.

The chain couples TRBV4-3 to TRBJ2-2; D ambiguous. Trimming removed 0 bases from V and 0 bases from J, with 8 bases in between. Germline CDR1 and CDR2: LGHNA and YSLEER. This CDR3 contains 16 residues. CDR3 nucleotides: TGCGCCAGCAGCCAAGACGGTTCGGCGAACACCGGGGAGCTGTTTTTT. Translated, it gives CASSQDGSANTGELFF.

This clonotype was observed a few times. Sequence at one end of the junction differs from germline and may be a read error. The chain has TRBV3-1 and TRBJ2-3; 8 positions match TRBD1. The germline V gene encodes CDR1 LGHDT and CDR2 YNNKEL (reference sequence). The CDR3 extends over 11 amino acids. The CDR3: CASSQGDRPTF. The CDR3 coding sequence is TGTGCCAGCAGCCAAGGGGACAGGCCCACCTTT.

This clonotype turned up a few times. V and J are TRBV6-2 or TRBV6-3 and TRBJ1-5; no definite D call. CDR1 is MNHEY and CDR2 is SVGEGT in the germline V gene. The CDR3 has 15 residues. The germline V and J ends were trimmed by 0 bases and 5 bases, with 11 bases remaining between them. CDR3 nucleotides: TGTGCCAGCAGTTACTCGGCCGTTGTAGATCAGCCCCAGCATTTT. It is translated as CASSYSAVVDQPQHF.

The chain is built from TRBV20-1 and TRBJ1-5; TRBD1 might be the D (5 bases). Trimming pared 4 bases from V and 1 base from J, leaving 17 bases between. The CDR3 consists of 16 residues. Germline V gene lookup returns CDR1 DFQATT and CDR2 SNEGSKA (reference sequence). The CDR3 sequence: CSATQAQGRSNQPQHF. The CDR3 DNA sequence: TGCAGTGCTACCCAAGCCCAGGGTAGGAGCAATCAGCCCCAGCATTTT.

The sample holds many counts of this clonotype. The chain joins TRBV5-1 to TRBJ2-7; a possible D gene is TRBD2 (6 bases). CDR3 length equals 14 residues. CDR1 is SGHRS and CDR2 is YFSETQ in the germline V gene. The ends were cut back, 4 bases at V and 2 bases at J, with 13 bases in the middle. CDR3: CASSVYRGAYEQYF. CDR3 nucleotide sequence: TGCGCCAGCAGCGTGTATCGCGGGGCCTACGAGCAGTACTTC.

This clonotype was detected many times. The chain is built from TRBV30 and TRBJ2-5; D might be TRBD2 (6 bases). Germline CDR1 GTSNPN, CDR2 SVGIG (reference sequence). The CDR3 has 13 residues. V was trimmed by 0 bases and J by 4 bases, leaving 9 bases between them. For the CDR3, the DNA is TGTGCCTGGAGTGTATTGGGAGGAGAGACCCAGTACTTC. This encodes CAWSVLGGETQYF.

There are many counts of this clonotype. The chain recombines TRBV5-1 with TRBJ2-3; D perhaps matches TRBD1 (6 bases). With 5 bases removed from V and 2 bases from J, the gap between germline ends came to 18 bases. Germline V lookup: CDR1 SGHRS, CDR2 YFSETQ. CDR3 length: 16 amino acids. The CDR3 protein is CASRLGGVGFTDTQYF. The CDR3 nucleotides are TGCGCCAGCAGACTAGGGGGAGTAGGATTCACAGATACGCAGTATTTT.

This clonotype was observed at least ten times. The chain recombines TRBV28 with TRBJ2-7, with TRBD1 matching over 10 bases. V gave up 3 bases and J gave up 5 bases; unmatched junction bases: 10. Germline V CDR1 and CDR2: MDHEN, SYDVKM. The CDR3 has 16 amino acids. CDR3 bases: TGTGCCAGCAGTTTGCCCTTCGGGACAGGGGACCACGAGCAGTACTTC. It specifies CASSLPFGTGDHEQYF.

This chain joins TRBV11-1 and TRBJ1-1, with D unresolved. Germline values: CDR1 SGHAT, CDR2 FQDESV (reference sequence). This CDR3 has 14 amino acids. V was trimmed by 3 bases and J by 4 bases, leaving 12 bases between them. In DNA, the CDR3 is TGTGCCAGCAGCTTGAGCTACGAGGGCACTGAAGCTTTCTTT. Encoded protein: CASSLSYEGTEAFF.

The chain is built from TRBV7-3 and TRBJ2-3, with 7 nucleotides matching TRBD2. This CDR3 region has 14 residues. In germline, CDR1 is SGHTA, CDR2 FQGTGA. V was clipped by 5 bases and J by 5 bases; unmatched bases: 7. The CDR3 loop reads CASSLTGGGDTQYF. CDR3 coding DNA: TGTGCCAGCAGCCTTACCGGCGGGGGAGATACGCAGTATTTT.